This T cell receptor (beta chain) is from a study of CXCR3-negative and CXCR3-positive naive CD8 T cells. Findings and limits, study-wide: TRB CDR3 properties were used to infer TCR strength, and surface CD5 was comparable between naive subsets.

This clonotype counts as medium-sized by frequency. Its antigen is as yet unknown. All TRB cDNA libraries came from 5' RACE performed with UMI labels. Following a re-call of the 5' RACE reads, TCRdb has one entry per CDR3 protein and lacks DNA. Recorded for this sample: 6,500 to 9,500 distinct CDR3 sequences. The CDR3 is 14 residues long. The sample taken for sequencing was naive CXCR3- CD8+ T cells from blood. Specified subset: CD45RO-CCR7+CD27+CD95- naive CD8+ T cells lacking CXCR3 (TNR3-). The origin of this receptor is a human donor in good health. Some clones in this sample may be carry-over from other donors' samples. The V call is TRBV12-3 or TRBV12-4, the J call TRBJ2-3; TCRdb lists TRBD2, though no DNA is available to test this call. CDR3 sequence: CASSWTSGTDTQYF.